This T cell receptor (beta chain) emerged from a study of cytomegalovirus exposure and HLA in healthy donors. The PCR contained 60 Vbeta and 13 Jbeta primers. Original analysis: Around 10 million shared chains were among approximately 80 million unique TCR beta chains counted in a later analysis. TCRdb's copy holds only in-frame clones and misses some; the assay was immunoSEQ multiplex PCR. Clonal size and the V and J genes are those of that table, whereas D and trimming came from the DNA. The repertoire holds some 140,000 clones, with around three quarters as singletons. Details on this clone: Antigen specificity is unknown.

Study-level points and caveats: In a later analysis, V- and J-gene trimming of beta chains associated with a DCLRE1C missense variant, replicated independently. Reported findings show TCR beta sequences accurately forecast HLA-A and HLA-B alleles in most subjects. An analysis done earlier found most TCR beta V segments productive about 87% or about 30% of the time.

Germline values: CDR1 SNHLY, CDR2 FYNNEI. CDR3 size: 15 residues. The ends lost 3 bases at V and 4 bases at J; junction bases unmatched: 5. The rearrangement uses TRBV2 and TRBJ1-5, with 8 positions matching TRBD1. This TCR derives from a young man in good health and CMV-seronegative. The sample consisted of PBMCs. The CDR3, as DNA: TGTGCCAGCAGTGACCGGGACAGGCCTAATCAGCCCCAGCATTTT. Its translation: CASSDRDRPNQPQHF.